This T cell receptor (beta chain) was found in a study of shared clonotypes between healthy human individuals. Produced via immunoSEQ multiplex PCR; TCRdb's table is partial and in-frame only. The sample yields millions of clones, 85% to 95% seen once. On this clone: Its antigen is unknown.

Study-wide findings and caveats: Few donors restricted represented genetic and exposure-history diversity. Generation of non-shared clonotypes was less probable than generation of clonotypes shared by all four donors.

This CDR3 contains 12 residues. Sequencing was carried out using naive CD4+ T cells sorted from blood. Indicated subset: CD45RA+ positively selected. This sequence was found in a man between 18 and 29 years old in good health. This sequence joins TRBV21-1 and TRBJ2-1. TRBV21-1 is flagged as a pseudogene. CDR3 DNA sequence: TGTGCCAGCAGCAATGTGGGCGGTGAGCAGTTCTTC. Amino acid sequence: CASSNVGGEQFF.